This T cell receptor (beta chain) was sequenced for a study of early stage breast cancer tumors. Study-level points and caveats: Blood repertoires resembled normal breast more than tumor.

This clone appeared a few times. Its antigen is unidentified. Germline V lookup: CDR1 GTSNPN, CDR2 SVGIG (reference sequence). This CDR3 is built from 14 residues. Trimming cost V 2 bases and J 0 bases, with 8 bases left between them. Assay: immunoSEQ multiplex PCR; the TCRdb copy retains only in-frame clones and omits some. Counted here are about 30,000 clones, roughly two thirds occurring once; the ten biggest clones make up roughly 33%. The TCR was taken from a person between 45 and 65 years old with breast cancer. Material: blood. The chain links TRBV30 to TRBJ1-5; D might be TRBD1 (5 bases). In DNA, the CDR3 is TGTGCCTGGAGTTGGGGGGATAGCAATCAGCCCCAGCATTTT. It specifies CAWSWGDSNQPQHF.